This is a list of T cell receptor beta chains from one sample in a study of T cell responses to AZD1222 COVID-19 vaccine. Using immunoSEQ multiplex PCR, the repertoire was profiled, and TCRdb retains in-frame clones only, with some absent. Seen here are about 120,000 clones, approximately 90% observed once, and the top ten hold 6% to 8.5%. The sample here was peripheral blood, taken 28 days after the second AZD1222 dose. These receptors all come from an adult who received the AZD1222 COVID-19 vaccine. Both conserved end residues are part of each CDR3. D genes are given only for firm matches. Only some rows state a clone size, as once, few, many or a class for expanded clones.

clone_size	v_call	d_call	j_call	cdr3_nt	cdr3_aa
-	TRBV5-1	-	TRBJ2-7	TGCGCCAGCAGCTTGTCCCCTTCCAGGTACGAGCAGTACTTC	CASSLSPSRYEQYF
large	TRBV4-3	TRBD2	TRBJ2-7	TGCGCCAGCAGCCAAGGACTAGCGGGGAGCTCCTACGAGCAGTACTTC	CASSQGLAGSSYEQYF
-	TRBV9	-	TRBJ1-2	TGTGCCAGCAGCGTCGACAGTTCCTATGGCTACACCTTC	CASSVDSSYGYTF
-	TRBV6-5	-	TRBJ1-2	TGTGCCAGCACCTCGAGGGACGCCGCTAACTATGGCTACACCTTC	CASTSRDAANYGYTF
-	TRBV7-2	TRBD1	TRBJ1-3	TGTGCCAGCAGCTTAGCCCACACAGGGGGCGGAAACACCATATATTTT	CASSLAHTGGGNTIYF
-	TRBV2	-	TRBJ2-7	TGTGCCAGCAGTGAAGTCGCGACAGGGAGGTCCTACGAGCAGTACTTC	CASSEVATGRSYEQYF
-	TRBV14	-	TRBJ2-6	TGTGCCAGCAGCCAACGGACTTATTTCAGCTCTGGGGCCAACGTCCTGACTTTC	CASSQRTYFSSGANVLTF
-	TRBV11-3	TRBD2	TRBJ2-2	TGTGCCAGCAGTATAGGGGTAGCGGGAAACACCGGGGAGCTGTTTTTT	CASSIGVAGNTGELFF
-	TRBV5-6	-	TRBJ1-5	TGTGCCAGCAGCCAACAGACAGGTTCGGCTCAGCCCCAGCATTTT	CASSQQTGSAQPQHF
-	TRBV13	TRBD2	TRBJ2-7	TGTGCCAGCGGGGGGGATAAAACCTACGAGCAGTACTTC	CASGGDKTYEQYF
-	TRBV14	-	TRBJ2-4	TGTGCCAGCAGCGCAAAAGGCAAAAACATTCAGTACTTC	CASSAKGKNIQYF
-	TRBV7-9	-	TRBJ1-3	TGTGCCAGCAGCCTCAGGGGCTACTCTGGAAACACCATATATTTT	CASSLRGYSGNTIYF
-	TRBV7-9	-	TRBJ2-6	TGTGCCAGCAGCTGGGACGGCTCTGGGGCCAACGTCCTGACTTTC	CASSWDGSGANVLTF
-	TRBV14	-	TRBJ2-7	TGTGCCAGCAGCCCATACTCCTACGAGCAGTACTTC	CASSPYSYEQYF
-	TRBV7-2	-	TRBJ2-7	TGTGCCAGCAGCCCTGGGTGGGGGCCGGGGTACGAGCAGTACTTC	CASSPGWGPGYEQYF
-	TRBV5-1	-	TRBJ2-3	TGCGCCAGCAGCTTGGGTGCCGGGTTGGGAGATACGCAGTATTTT	CASSLGAGLGDTQYF
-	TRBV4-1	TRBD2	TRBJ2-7	TGCGCCAGCAGCCCTAACAGGGCGGGGGGATACGAGCAGTACTTC	CASSPNRAGGYEQYF
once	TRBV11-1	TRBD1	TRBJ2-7	TGTGCCAGCAGCTTAGCCCGGGACAGGGGATACGAGCAGTACTTC	CASSLARDRGYEQYF
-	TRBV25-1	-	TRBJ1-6	TGTGCCAGCAGTGAATTAGGGCTTGCTAATTCACCCCTCCACTTT	CASSELGLANSPLHF
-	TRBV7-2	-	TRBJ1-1	TGTGCCAGCAGCTTAAACTCTCCTGGGGGCGGCGGCACTGAAGCTTTCTTT	CASSLNSPGGGGTEAFF
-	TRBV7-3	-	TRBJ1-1	TGTGCCAGCAGCTTAACGGGGCAGACCATGAACACTGAAGCTTTCTTT	CASSLTGQTMNTEAFF
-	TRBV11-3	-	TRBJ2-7	TGTGCCAGCAGCCTATACGGGGCCCAATCCTTC	CASSLYGAQSF
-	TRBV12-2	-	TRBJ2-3	TGTGCAAGTCGCTTAGAGTTGACAGAAGGCTTCACAGATACGCAGTATTTT	CASRLELTEGFTDTQYF
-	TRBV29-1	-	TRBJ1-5	TGCAGCGTGTCCACCGGGAAAAGAAATCAGCCCCAGCATTTT	CSVSTGKRNQPQHF
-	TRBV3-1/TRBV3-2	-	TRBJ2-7	TGTGCCAGCAGCCCCCCGGGCATCTACGAGCAGTACTTC	CASSPPGIYEQYF
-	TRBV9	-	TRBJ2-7	TGTGCCAGCAGCGTAGTATGGCGATCCGAGCAGTACTTC	CASSVVWRSEQYF
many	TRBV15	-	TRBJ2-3	TGTGCCACCAAGAAGGGTGAGGATGTGACAGATACGCAGTATTTT	CATKKGEDVTDTQYF
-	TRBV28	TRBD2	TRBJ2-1	TGTGCCAGCAGGACCCCCAGCGGGAGACCCTACAATGAGCAGTTCTTC	CASRTPSGRPYNEQFF
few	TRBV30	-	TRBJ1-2	TGTGCCTGGAGTCTGGCAGCGTATGGCTACACCTTC	CAWSLAAYGYTF
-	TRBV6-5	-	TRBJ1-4	TGTGCCAGCAAGGACGTGGGGCATGGGAATGAAAAACTGTTTTTT	CASKDVGHGNEKLFF
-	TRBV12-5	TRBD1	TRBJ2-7	TGTGCTAGTGGTTGGGACAGCGCCTACGAGCAGTACTTC	CASGWDSAYEQYF
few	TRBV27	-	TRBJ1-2	TGTGCCAGCAGTTTACGCCCAGGCAGCTATGGCTACACCTTC	CASSLRPGSYGYTF
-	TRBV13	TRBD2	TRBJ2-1	TGTGCCAGCAGCTTAGGGTCTAGCGGCTACAATGAGCAGTTCTTC	CASSLGSSGYNEQFF
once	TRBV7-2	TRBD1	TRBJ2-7	TGTGCCAGCAGCTTAGAGCCAGGACAGGGGATTAACGAGCAGTACTTC	CASSLEPGQGINEQYF
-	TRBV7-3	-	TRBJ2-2	TGTGCCAGCAGCACAAGCGGGCCGAACACCGGGGAGCTGTTTTTT	CASSTSGPNTGELFF
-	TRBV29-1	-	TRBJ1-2	TGCAGCGTTGAACGCGGTCGCTATGGCTACACCTTC	CSVERGRYGYTF
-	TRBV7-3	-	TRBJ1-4	TGTGCCAGCAGCTTAAATGGTGGGGGGCACGAAAAACTGTTTTTT	CASSLNGGGHEKLFF
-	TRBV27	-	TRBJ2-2	TGTGCCAGCGGAATTCGGGATCCGAACACCGGGGAGCTGTTTTTT	CASGIRDPNTGELFF
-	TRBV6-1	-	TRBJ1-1	TGTGCCAGCAGTGAACGTATGACAGTGAACACTGAAGCTTTCTTT	CASSERMTVNTEAFF
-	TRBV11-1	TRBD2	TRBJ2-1	TGTGCCAGCAGCGACAGCGGGAGCTCCTACAATGAGCAGTTCTTC	CASSDSGSSYNEQFF
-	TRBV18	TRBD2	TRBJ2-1	TGTGCCAGCTCACTAACTAGCGGAAATTACAATGAGCAGTTCTTC	CASSLTSGNYNEQFF
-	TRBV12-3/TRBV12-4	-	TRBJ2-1	TGTGCCAGCAGTTTAGTCCCAAGTTATGAGCAGTTCTTC	CASSLVPSYEQFF
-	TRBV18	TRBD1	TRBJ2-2	TGTGCCAGCTCACCAACGGGACAGGGGGTTGACACCGGGGAGCTGTTTTTT	CASSPTGQGVDTGELFF
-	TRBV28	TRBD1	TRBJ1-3	TGTGCCAGCAGTTTATTTTCAACCCCGACAGGGGGCTTTGGAAACACCATATATTTT	CASSLFSTPTGGFGNTIYF